This section outlines one TCR beta chain sequence together with its context. Its antigen remains unknown. This entry belongs to a study of OX40 agonist ivuxolimab in advanced cancers. CDR3 length equals 12 residues. With 7 bases removed from V and 3 bases from J, the gap between germline ends came to 7 bases. The germline V gene encodes CDR1 SGHTA and CDR2 FQGNSA. Overall study findings and caveats: Some of the nonresponding patients also showed low levels of normalized T-cell clonal expansion. More expanded clones were seen, on average, in CD8+ T cells than in CD4+.

Autoimmune disease history or systemic immunosuppression excluded patients. Profiled with immunoSEQ multiplex PCR; TCRdb holds only in-frame clones, not every one. Of about 57,000 clones listed, approximately 83% are singletons. V usage is TRBV7-2 and J usage is TRBJ2-1; D gene uncertain. This material consisted of CD4+ or CD8+ T cells sorted from blood, taken in a trial of the OX40 agonist ivuxolimab. This receptor was obtained from an adult with an advanced solid tumor such as melanoma, head and neck, liver or kidney cancer. The CDR3 DNA follows: TGTGCCAGCACCCCCGGCTACAATGAGCAGTTCTTC. Encoded protein: CASTPGYNEQFF.